Many counts were recorded for the clone carrying this T cell receptor (beta chain). The CDR3 is 12 amino acids. Per germline, CDR1 DFQATT and CDR2 SNEGSKA (reference sequence). Trimming removed 3 bases at V and 2 bases at J, with 7 bases between. This entry is derived from a study of low-dose radiotherapy and immunotherapy resistance in tumors. The overall study: Every 2 weeks, cohort 1 got 0.5 Gy, reaching 6.5 Gy to the planning target volume. Every two weeks, cyclophosphamide 200 mg/m2 was infused one day before radiation plus immunotherapy. With cycle 1 day 1 as the start, patients took oral aspirin 300 mg daily for four cycles.

TRAV and TRBV primers primed cDNA for both TCRalpha and TCRbeta. A constant-region primer paired with the V-primer adapter amplified TCRs over about 19 PCR cycles. One entry per CDR3 protein results from TCRdb running MiXCR on the reads. The table lists some 94,000 distinct CDR3 sequences, 20% of them singletons, with roughly 12% in the top ten. Sample time point: after trial treatment. Indicated treatment: LDRT plus nivolumab, ipilimumab, low-dose cyclophosphamide and aspirin (RACIN trial). The patients who were eligible all carried advanced solid tumors that lacked tumor-infiltrating lymphocytes, meaning the tumors were TIL-negative.

The input for sequencing was PBMCs, taken after low-dose radiotherapy plus immunotherapy. The rearrangement joins TRBV20-1 to TRBJ2-5; D call uncertain. The sequence was obtained from a female donor with ovarian cancer. As DNA, the CDR3 is TGCAGTGCTAGTGTCCAGCAAGAGACCCAGTACTTC. Its translation is CSASVQQETQYF.